The present T cell receptor beta chain was sequenced within a study of blood T cell repertoires in COVID-19. Overall study: Sources were T cells, B-cell-depleted T cells, or PBMCs; the material itself was cDNA or gDNA.

As originally analysed: Amplification from reference gene primers served as the basis for estimated nucleated cell counts. Only in-frame clones appear in the TCRdb table, and some are missing; sequencing was by immunoSEQ multiplex PCR. V and J calls and clone size are copied from that table; D and trimming were computed from the DNA. The sample shows a few hundred thousand clones, approximately 89% of them seen only once. This CDR3 is 15 amino acids long. Trimming pared 0 bases from V and 4 bases from J, leaving 11 bases between. The germline CDR1 and CDR2 sequences are MNHEY and SVGAGI. This clone was picked up one time. The Seattle patients joined while their infection was active and were tracked longitudinally afterward.

J is TRBJ2-3 and V is TRBV6-5, with no clear D. Sequencing input: peripheral blood. The sequence was obtained from a woman younger than 45 with COVID-19, enrolled during active disease. CDR3 in DNA: TGTGCCAGCAGTTACTCTCTGGCTCGCCCAGATACGCAGTATTTT. This codes for CASSYSLARPDTQYF.